In this sample, the clone carrying this T cell receptor (beta chain) turned up once. One end of the junction does not line up with germline, which may come from a read error. This CDR3 contains 15 residues. CDR1 is MNHNS and CDR2 is SASEGT in the germline V gene. Samples came from patients with localized non-small cell lung adenocarcinoma. These data belong to a study of CD4 and CD8 cells across lung adenocarcinoma regions. TCRdb used MiXCR to reprocess the PCR reads, holding one entry per CDR3 protein. This table holds over 5,000 distinct CDR3 sequences, approximately 65% found once. Sequenced sample: CD4+ T cells from the center of a lung tumor. V gene TRBV6-1 combines with J gene TRBJ2-3; D gene unclear. The clonotype was recovered from a female donor with lung adenocarcinoma. The CD4 and CD8 labels of this study may be unreliable. The CDR3 here is CARSIQAVCTDTQFF. The CDR3 DNA reads TGTGCCAGGAGTATCCAGGCTGTGTGCACAGATACGCAGTTTTTT.